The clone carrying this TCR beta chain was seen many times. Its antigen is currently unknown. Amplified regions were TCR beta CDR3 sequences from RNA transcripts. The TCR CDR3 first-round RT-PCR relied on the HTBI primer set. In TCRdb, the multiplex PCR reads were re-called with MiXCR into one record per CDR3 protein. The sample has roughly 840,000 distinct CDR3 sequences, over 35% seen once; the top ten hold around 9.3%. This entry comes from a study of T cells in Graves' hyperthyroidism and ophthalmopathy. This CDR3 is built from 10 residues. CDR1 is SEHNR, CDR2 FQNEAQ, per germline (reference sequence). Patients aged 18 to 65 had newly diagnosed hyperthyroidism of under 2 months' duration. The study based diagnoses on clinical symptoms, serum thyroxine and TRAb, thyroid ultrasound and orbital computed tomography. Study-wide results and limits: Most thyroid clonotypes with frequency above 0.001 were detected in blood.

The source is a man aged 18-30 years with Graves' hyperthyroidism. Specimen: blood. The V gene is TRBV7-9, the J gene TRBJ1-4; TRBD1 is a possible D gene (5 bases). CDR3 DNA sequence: TGTGCTATTGGGGGTGAAAAACTGTTTTTT. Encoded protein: CAIGGEKLFF.